What follows is one T cell receptor beta chain and its context. What it recognizes is unknown. This entry is derived from a study of T cells after yellow fever vaccination. Study-level points and caveats: Among primary-vaccination clones, most reappeared after the booster, at 95% to 96% for CD4 and roughly 88% for CD8. Contamination of FACS-sorted repertoires by abundant clonotypes from the bulk population could occur.

TCRdb re-called the 5' RACE reads with MiXCR, one entry per CDR3 protein. The profile shows 620,000 or so distinct CDR3 sequences, roughly a sixth of them singletons. The CDR3 loop spans 14 amino acids. V shed 5 bases and J shed 1 base, with 11 bases lying between them. CDR1 and CDR2 (germline): SGHVS, FQNEAQ. The chain joins TRBV7-8 to TRBJ2-5, with TRBD1 as a possible D gene (7 bases). Sequenced material: PBMCs, taken 5 days after the first yellow fever vaccination. The sequence derives from a man in his late teens or twenties who received the YFV17D yellow fever vaccine. The CDR3 nucleotides are TGTGCCAGCAGCCTCCAGGGGGGCCAAGAGACCCAGTACTTC. The encoded protein is CASSLQGGQETQYF.